The present entry profiles one TCR beta chain with its context. This sample was taken from a study of blood T cell repertoires in COVID-19. V dropped 4 bases and J dropped 8; count of bases not matched to a gene: 12. This CDR3 is 15 amino acids long. CDR1 and CDR2 from the germline V gene are SGHAT and FQNNGV. Profiling relied on immunoSEQ multiplex PCR, and the TCRdb table lists in-frame clones only, not all of them. This table holds roughly 39,000 clones, around nine tenths found once. This clonotype originated in an older woman with acute or convalescent COVID-19. The rearrangement uses TRBV11-2 and TRBJ1-2; 8 nucleotides match TRBD1. The sample was peripheral blood. CDR3 in amino acids: CASSSQPGGARGYTF. CDR3 DNA: TGTGCCAGCAGCTCTCAGCCAGGGGGCGCTCGAGGCTACACCTTC.